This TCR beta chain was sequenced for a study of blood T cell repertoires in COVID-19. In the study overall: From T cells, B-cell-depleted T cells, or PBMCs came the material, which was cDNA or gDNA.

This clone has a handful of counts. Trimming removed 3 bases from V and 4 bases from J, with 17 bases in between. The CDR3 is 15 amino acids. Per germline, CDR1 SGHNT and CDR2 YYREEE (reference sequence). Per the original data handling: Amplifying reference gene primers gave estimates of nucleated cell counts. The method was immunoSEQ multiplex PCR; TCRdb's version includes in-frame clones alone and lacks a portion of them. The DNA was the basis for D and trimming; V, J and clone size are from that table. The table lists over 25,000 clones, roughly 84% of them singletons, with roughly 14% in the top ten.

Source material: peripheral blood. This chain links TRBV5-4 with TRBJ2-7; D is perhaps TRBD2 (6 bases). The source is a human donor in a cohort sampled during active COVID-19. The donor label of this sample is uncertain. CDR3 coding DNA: TGTGCCAGCAGCTGGGGGTCGGGGCGGGGATACGAGCAGTACTTC. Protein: CASSWGSGRGYEQYF.